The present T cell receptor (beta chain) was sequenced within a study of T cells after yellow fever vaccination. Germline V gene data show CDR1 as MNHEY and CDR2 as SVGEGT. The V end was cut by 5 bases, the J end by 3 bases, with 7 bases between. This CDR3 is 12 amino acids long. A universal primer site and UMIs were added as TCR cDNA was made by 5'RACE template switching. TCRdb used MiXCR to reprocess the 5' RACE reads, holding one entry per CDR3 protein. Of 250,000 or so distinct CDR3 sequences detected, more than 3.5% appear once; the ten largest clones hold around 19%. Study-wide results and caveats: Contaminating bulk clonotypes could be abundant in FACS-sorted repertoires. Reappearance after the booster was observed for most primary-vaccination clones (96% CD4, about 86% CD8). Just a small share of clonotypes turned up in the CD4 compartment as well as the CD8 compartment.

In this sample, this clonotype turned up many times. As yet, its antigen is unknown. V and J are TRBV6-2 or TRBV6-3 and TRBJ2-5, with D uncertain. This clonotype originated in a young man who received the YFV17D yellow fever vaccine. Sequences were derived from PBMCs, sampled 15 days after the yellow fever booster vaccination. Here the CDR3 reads CASSKLEETQYF. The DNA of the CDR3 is TGTGCCAGCAGTAAATTGGAAGAGACCCAGTACTTC.